The 23 T cell receptor beta chains reported below all come from one sample, sequenced in a study of blood T cell repertoires in COVID-19 (dated by TCRdb to 2019 to 2021). Library method: the immunoSEQ multiplex PCR assay. TCRdb obtained this table from immuneACCESS and retained in-frame rearrangements with V and J assigned. These tables miss some clones; where compared with another copy, unresolved V genes account for less than half of the shortfall, and the remainder is unexplained. The sample contains approximately 300,000 clones, roughly 85% of them found a single time. About 2% of the sample comes from the top ten. The source material was PBMCs or T cells enriched from blood (not recorded which). The receptors were sampled from a woman under 40 who had been exposed to COVID-19.

V usage is TRBV5-1 and J usage is TRBJ2-1, with 9 nucleotides matching TRBD2. Per germline, CDR1 SGHRS and CDR2 YFSETQ. This CDR3 is built from 15 residues. Trimming cost V 0 bases and J 7 bases; bases outside gene matches: 5. CDR3 coding DNA: TGCGCCAGCAGCTTGGTGCTAGCGGGAACGAATGAGCAGTTCTTC. Protein: CASSLVLAGTNEQFF. Combining the CDR3 with reference TRBV5-1 and TRBJ2-1 gives the whole variable domain KAGVTQTPRYLIKTRGQQVTLSCSPISGHRSVSWYQQTPGQGLQFLFEYFSETQRNKGNFPGRFSGRQFSNSRSEMNVSTLELGDSALYLCASSLVLAGTNEQFFGPGTRLTVL.

This clone was picked up one time. The chain is built from TRBV5-4 and TRBJ1-4; no firm D call. V was cut by 3 bases and J by 5 bases, with 20 bases left in between. The V gene's germline CDR1 is SGHNT and CDR2 YYREEE (reference sequence). This CDR3 has 17 amino acids. CDR3 sequence: CASSSSREGQKNEKLFF. In DNA form, the CDR3 reads TGTGCCAGCAGCTCGTCTCGTGAGGGCCAGAAAAATGAAAAACTGTTTTTT.

This chain joins TRBV12-3 or TRBV12-4 and TRBJ1-5; maybe TRBD1 (6 bases). V was pared by 4 bases and J by 7 bases, with 11 bases between. The CDR3 is made up of 13 amino acids. The CDR3 DNA is TGTGCCAGCAGTTACAGGGAACAGCAGCCCCAGCATTTT. This encodes CASSYREQQPQHF.

The chain combines TRBV16 with TRBJ2-7; 8 nucleotides line up with TRBD2. There are 17 residues in the CDR3. In germline, CDR1 is KGHSY, CDR2 FQNENV. V trimming: 0 bases; J trimming: 1 base; junction bases outside the gene matches: 8. The chain's CDR3 is CASSQSEAGGLSYEQYF. The CDR3 DNA sequence: TGTGCCAGCAGCCAATCGGAGGCGGGAGGCCTTTCCTACGAGCAGTACTTC.

The CDR3: CASSRQGYEQYF. CDR3 DNA: TGTGCCAGCAGTAGGCAGGGCTACGAGCAGTACTTC. This chain connects TRBV6-2 or TRBV6-3 to TRBJ2-7; D might be TRBD1 (5 bases). CDR3 length equals 12 residues. Germline CDR1 MNHEY, CDR2 SVGEGT. V shed 5 bases and J shed 3 bases, with 8 bases lying between them.

This clone has just a few counts. The gene calls are TRBV29-1 and TRBJ1-1; D is undetermined. CDR1 and CDR2 from the germline V gene are SQVTM and ANQGSEA. The length of the CDR3 is 13 residues. Trimming took off 7 bases at V and 0 bases at J, with 12 bases between the two ends. This CDR3 reads CSGAVTMNTEAFF. CDR3 in DNA: TGCAGCGGGGCCGTTACGATGAACACTGAAGCTTTCTTT.

This clone was detected once. This rearrangement joins TRBV20-1 to TRBJ2-1; TRBD2 might be the D (6 bases). The CDR3 consists of 13 residues. Germline CDR1 is DFQATT and CDR2 is SNEGSKA (reference sequence). Trimming stripped 3 bases from V and 4 bases from J, with 10 bases between. CDR3 residues: CSASRLVYNEQFF. Here the CDR3 DNA reads TGCAGTGCTAGTAGACTAGTATACAATGAGCAGTTCTTC.

V usage is TRBV6-5 and J usage is TRBJ2-7; 7 positions agree with TRBD1. The CDR3 contains 12 residues. Germline CDR1 reads MNHEY; CDR2 reads SVGAGI. V shed 7 bases, J shed 3 bases, and the junction held 3 bases outside the gene matches. The CDR3 DNA reads as TGTGCCAGCATGCGACAGGGCTACGAGCAGTACTTC. Translated, it gives CASMRQGYEQYF.

In this sample, this clone turned up once. The chain uses TRBV19 and TRBJ2-5; the D gene is possibly TRBD2 (6 bases). There are 13 residues in the CDR3. Germline V gene sequence: CDR1 LNHDA, CDR2 SQIVND (reference sequence). V lost 6 bases and J lost 1, with 9 bases in between. CDR3: CASRRTTQETQYF. In DNA form, the CDR3 reads TGTGCCAGTAGAAGGACTACCCAAGAGACCCAGTACTTC. The full variable domain, its missing parts supplied by reference TRBV19 and TRBJ2-5, is DGGITQSPKYLFRKEGQNVTLSCEQNLNHDAMYWYRQDPGQGLRLIYYSQIVNDFQKGDIAEGYSVSREKKESFPLTVTSAQKNPTAFYLCASRRTTQETQYFGPGTRLLVL.

This clone was counted ten times or more. The chain links TRBV29-1 to TRBJ2-1; 15 bases align to TRBD2. The germline V gene has CDR1 SQVTM and CDR2 ANQGSEA. The CDR3 spans 15 residues. The V and J ends lost 4 bases and 7 bases, in that order; junction bases with no gene match: 5. CDR3 sequence reads: CSVGTGTSGRNEQFF. The CDR3 DNA sequence: TGCAGCGTTGGGACAGGGACTAGCGGGAGGAATGAGCAGTTCTTC.

This chain joins TRBV19 and TRBJ1-5; TRBD1 matches 7 bases. Germline CDR1 reads LNHDA; CDR2 reads SQIVND (reference sequence). This CDR3 has 16 residues. The V segment lost 4 bases and the J segment 1 base; nucleotides outside the gene matches: 7. This CDR3 is CASSRQGRRSNQPQHF. As DNA, the CDR3 is TGTGCCAGTAGTAGACAGGGTAGAAGGAGCAATCAGCCCCAGCATTTT.

Only one count was recorded for this clone. The genes are TRBV10-1 and TRBJ2-7, with D tentatively TRBD2 (5 bases). The CDR3 contains 16 residues. Germline V gene lookup returns CDR1 WNHNN and CDR2 SYGVQD (reference sequence). Trimming cost V 4 bases and J 3 bases, with 19 bases left between them. The CDR3 DNA reads TGCGCCAGCAGTGCATTCGGGGAGCGCTCCTACTACGAGCAGTACTTC. It encodes CASSAFGERSYYEQYF.

The chain recombines TRBV30 with TRBJ1-2; D not certain. Germline V gives CDR1 GTSNPN, CDR2 SVGIG (reference sequence). This CDR3 contains 16 residues. V lost 7 bases to trimming and J lost 0 bases, with 21 bases between them. CDR3 coding DNA: TGTGCCTACGGCAAGAGCGTTGGTTTAGCTAACTATGGCTACACCTTC. This sequence encodes CAYGKSVGLANYGYTF.

This clone was seen more than once but under ten times. This CDR3 reads CASTLAQGSNEQYF. Here the CDR3 DNA reads TGTGCCAGTACCTTGGCGCAGGGCAGCAACGAGCAGTACTTC. The V gene is TRBV19, the J gene TRBJ2-7; tentatively, D is TRBD1 (5 bases). This CDR3 spans 14 amino acids. The germline V gene encodes CDR1 LNHDA and CDR2 SQIVND (reference sequence). Deletions cut 7 bases from V and 5 bases from J, with 18 bases between. The whole variable domain, remainder taken from reference TRBV19 and TRBJ2-7, is DGGITQSPKYLFRKEGQNVTLSCEQNLNHDAMYWYRQDPGQGLRLIYYSQIVNDFQKGDIAEGYSVSREKKESFPLTVTSAQKNPTAFYLCASTLAQGSNEQYFGPGTRLTVT.

This clone has just one count. The gene calls are TRBV4-2 and TRBJ2-2; TRBD2 is a possible D gene (5 bases). The V gene's germline CDR1 is LGHNA and CDR2 YNFKEQ. V gave up 0 bases and J gave up 3 bases, with 14 bases separating them. There are 17 residues in the CDR3. CDR3 protein: CASSQEAVGSYTGELFF. In DNA, the CDR3 is TGTGCCAGCAGCCAAGAAGCGGTGGGATCCTACACCGGGGAGCTGTTTTTT.

The rearrangement uses TRBV28 and TRBJ2-4, with TRBD2 matching over 7 bases. CDR1 is MDHEN, CDR2 SYDVKM, per germline. J gave up 9 bases and V 6 bases, and 14 bases lay outside the gene matches. This CDR3 comprises 15 residues. DNA for the CDR3: TGTGCCAGCAGCCGGACCCCACTAGCGTCTGGCATTCAGTACTTC. It encodes CASSRTPLASGIQYF.

The rearrangement joins TRBV5-1 to TRBJ2-5; 14 nucleotides agree with TRBD2. The CDR3 spans 15 residues. The V and J ends lost 7 bases and 2 bases, in that order; junction bases with no gene match: 4. The germline V gene encodes CDR1 SGHRS and CDR2 YFSETQ. The CDR3 nucleotides are TGCGCCAGCGCGACTAGCGGGGGGGCTCAAGAGACCCAGTACTTC. Its protein product is CASATSGGAQETQYF.

This chain uses TRBV9 with TRBJ2-3; TRBD2 matches at 8 bases. The V and J ends lost 0 bases and 2 bases, in that order; junction bases with no gene match: 8. The CDR3 totals 17 residues. CDR1 and CDR2 from the germline V gene are SGDLS and YYNGEE. The CDR3 DNA follows: TGTGCCAGCAGCGTAGTGGTGCGGGGGGCCCACACAGATACGCAGTATTTT. This translates into CASSVVVRGAHTDTQYF. The whole variable domain, remainder taken from reference TRBV9 and TRBJ2-3, is DSGVTQTPKHLITATGQRVTLRCSPRSGDLSVYWYQQSLDQGLQFLIQYYNGEERAKGNILERFSAQQFPDLHSELNLSSLELGDSALYFCASSVVVRGAHTDTQYFGPGTRLTVL.

As to this clone: The sample contains more than one DNA sequence encoding this CDR3. This chain joins TRBV18 and TRBJ2-7; TRBD1 agrees at 7 bases. Germline trimming cut 2 bases from V and 2 bases from J; bases unmatched to any gene: 3. Germline-derived CDR1 and CDR2 are KGHSH and LQKENI. The CDR3 loop spans 14 amino acids. The CDR3 sequence is CASSPAQGAYEQYF. As DNA, the CDR3 is TGTGCCAGCTCACCAGCGCAGGGGGCCTACGAGCAGTACTTC. The full variable domain, rest sourced from reference TRBV18 and TRBJ2-7, is NAGVMQNPRHLVRRRGQEARLRCSPMKGHSHVYWYRQLPEEGLKFMVYLQKENIIDESGMPKERFSAEFPKEGPSILRIQQVVRGDSAAYFCASSPAQGAYEQYFGPGTRLTVT.

The chain combines TRBV5-1 with TRBJ2-6; D perhaps matches TRBD2 (7 bases). Germline V CDR1 and CDR2: SGHRS, YFSETQ. The CDR3 runs to 17 residues. V lost 0 bases to trimming and J lost 2 bases, with 12 bases between them. The CDR3 DNA is TGCGCCAGCAGCTTGGGAATAGGGGGGGCTGGGGCCAACGTCCTGACTTTC. This codes for CASSLGIGGAGANVLTF.

The sample holds a few counts of this clone. This chain joins TRBV4-3 and TRBJ2-7; TRBD2 matches at 8 bases. The CDR3 is 15 amino acids. Per the germline V gene, CDR1 is LGHNA and CDR2 is YSLEER. Unmatched junction bases numbered 9, after V lost 6 bases and J lost 2 bases. This chain's CDR3 is CASSRVFGGAYEQYF. The CDR3 coding sequence is TGCGCCAGCAGTCGCGTTTTCGGGGGGGCCTACGAGCAGTACTTC.

This chain joins TRBV2 and TRBJ1-5; D is unclear. The V end lost 3 bases, the J end lost 0 bases, and 6 bases lay between the germline ends. CDR3 length: 14 residues. Germline V gene data show CDR1 as SNHLY and CDR2 as FYNNEI. The CDR3 bases are TGTGCCAGCAGTGACATTCATAGCAATCAGCCCCAGCATTTT. Protein: CASSDIHSNQPQHF.

The gene calls are TRBV30 and TRBJ2-1; tentative D call: TRBD1 (5 bases). The CDR3 runs to 14 residues. Germline values: CDR1 GTSNPN, CDR2 SVGIG (reference sequence). V was trimmed by 0 bases and J by 13 bases, leaving 19 bases between them. CDR3 sequence reads: CAWSVPFREKEQFF. The CDR3 DNA sequence: TGTGCCTGGAGTGTACCGTTCAGGGAAAAGGAACAGTTCTTC.